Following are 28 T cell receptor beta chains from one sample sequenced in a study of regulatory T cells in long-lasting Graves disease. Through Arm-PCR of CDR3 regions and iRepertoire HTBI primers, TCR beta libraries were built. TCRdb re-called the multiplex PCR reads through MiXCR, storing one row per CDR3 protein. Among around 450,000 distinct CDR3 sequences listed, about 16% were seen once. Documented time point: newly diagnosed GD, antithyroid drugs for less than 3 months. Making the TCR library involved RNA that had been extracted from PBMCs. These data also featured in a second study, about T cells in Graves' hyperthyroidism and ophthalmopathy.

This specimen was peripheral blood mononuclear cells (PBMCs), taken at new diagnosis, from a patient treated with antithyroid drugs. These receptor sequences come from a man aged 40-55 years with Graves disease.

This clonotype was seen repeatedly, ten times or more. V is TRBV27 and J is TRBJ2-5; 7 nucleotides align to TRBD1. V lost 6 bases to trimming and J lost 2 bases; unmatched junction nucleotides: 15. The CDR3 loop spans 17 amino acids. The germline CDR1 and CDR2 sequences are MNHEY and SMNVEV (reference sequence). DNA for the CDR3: TGTGCCAGCAGCCGCCCTAGGGGGCGGCGGATGCAAGAGACCCAGTACTTC. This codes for CASSRPRGRRMQETQYF.

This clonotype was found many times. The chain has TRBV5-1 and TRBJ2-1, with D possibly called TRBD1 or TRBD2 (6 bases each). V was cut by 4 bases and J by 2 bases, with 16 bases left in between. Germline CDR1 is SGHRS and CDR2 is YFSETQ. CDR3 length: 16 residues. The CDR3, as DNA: TGCGCCAGCAGCGGGGGCGTGGGGGGCCCCTACAATGAGCAGTTCTTC. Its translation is CASSGGVGGPYNEQFF. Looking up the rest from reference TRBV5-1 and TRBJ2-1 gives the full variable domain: KAGVTQTPRYLIKTRGQQVTLSCSPISGHRSVSWYQQTPGQGLQFLFEYFSETQRNKGNFPGRFSGRQFSNSRSEMNVSTLELGDSALYLCASSGGVGGPYNEQFFGPGTRLTVL.

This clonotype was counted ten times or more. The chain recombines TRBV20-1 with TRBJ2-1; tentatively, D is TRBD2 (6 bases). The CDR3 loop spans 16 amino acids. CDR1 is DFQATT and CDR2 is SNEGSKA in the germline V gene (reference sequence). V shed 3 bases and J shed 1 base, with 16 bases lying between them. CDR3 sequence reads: CSARVRGTQSYNEQFF. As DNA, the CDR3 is TGCAGTGCTAGGGTACGCGGGACTCAGTCCTACAATGAGCAGTTCTTC.

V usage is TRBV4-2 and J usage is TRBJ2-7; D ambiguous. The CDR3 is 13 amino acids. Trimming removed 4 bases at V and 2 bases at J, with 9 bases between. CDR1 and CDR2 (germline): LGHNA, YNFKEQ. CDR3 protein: CASSPDPAYEQYF. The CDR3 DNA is TGTGCCAGCAGCCCCGATCCGGCCTACGAGCAGTACTTC.

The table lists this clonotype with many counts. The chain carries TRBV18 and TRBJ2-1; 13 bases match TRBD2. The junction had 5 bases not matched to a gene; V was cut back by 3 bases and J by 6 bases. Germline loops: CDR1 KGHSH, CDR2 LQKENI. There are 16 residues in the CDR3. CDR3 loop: CASSPYTSGRANEQFF. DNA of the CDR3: TGTGCCAGCTCACCGTACACTAGCGGGAGGGCCAATGAGCAGTTCTTC.

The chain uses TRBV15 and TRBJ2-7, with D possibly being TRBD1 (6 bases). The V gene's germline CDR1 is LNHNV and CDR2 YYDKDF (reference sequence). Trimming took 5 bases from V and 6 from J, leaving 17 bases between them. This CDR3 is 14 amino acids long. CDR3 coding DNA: TGTGCCACCAGCGGAGTGGCAGGGGAGATCGAGCAGTACTTC. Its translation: CATSGVAGEIEQYF.

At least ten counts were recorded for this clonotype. CDR3 sequence reads: CASRYIVTRGNYEQYF. CDR3 DNA sequence: TGTGCCAGCAGGTATATAGTCACAAGGGGAAACTACGAGCAGTACTTC. This chain links TRBV6-1 with TRBJ2-7; possibly TRBD1 for D (5 bases). The ends were cut back, 6 bases at V and 3 bases at J, with 21 bases in the middle. This CDR3 region has 16 residues. Germline CDR1 reads MNHNS; CDR2 reads SASEGT.

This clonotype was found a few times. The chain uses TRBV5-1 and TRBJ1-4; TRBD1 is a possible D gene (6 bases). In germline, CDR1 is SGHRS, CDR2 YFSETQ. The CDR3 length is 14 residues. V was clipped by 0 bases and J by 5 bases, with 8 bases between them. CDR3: CASSLEDRNEKLFF. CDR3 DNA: TGCGCCAGCAGCTTGGAGGACAGAAATGAAAAACTGTTTTTT.

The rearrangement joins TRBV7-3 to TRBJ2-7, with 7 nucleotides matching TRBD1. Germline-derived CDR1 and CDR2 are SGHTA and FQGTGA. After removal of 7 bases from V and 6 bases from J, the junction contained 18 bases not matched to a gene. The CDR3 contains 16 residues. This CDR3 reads CASINPYRGQVREQYF. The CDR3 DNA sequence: TGTGCCAGCATCAACCCTTATAGGGGGCAGGTTCGCGAGCAGTACTTC. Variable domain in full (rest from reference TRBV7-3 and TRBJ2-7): GAGVSQTPSNKVTEKGKYVELRCDPISGHTALYWYRQSLGQGPEFLIYFQGTGAADDSGLPNDRFFAVRPEGSVSTLKIQRTERGDSAVYLCASINPYRGQVREQYFGPGTRLTVT.

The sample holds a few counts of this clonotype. The CDR3 here is CASSFRTSGRTSSYEQYF. In DNA form, the CDR3 reads TGTGCCAGCAGCTTTAGGACTAGCGGGAGAACGAGCTCCTACGAGCAGTACTTC. V gene TRBV7-2 combines with J gene TRBJ2-7, with 13 bases aligning to TRBD2. Trimming removed 3 bases from V and 0 bases from J; junction bases left unmatched: 8. CDR1 and CDR2 (germline): SGHTA, FQGNSA. CDR3 length equals 18 residues.

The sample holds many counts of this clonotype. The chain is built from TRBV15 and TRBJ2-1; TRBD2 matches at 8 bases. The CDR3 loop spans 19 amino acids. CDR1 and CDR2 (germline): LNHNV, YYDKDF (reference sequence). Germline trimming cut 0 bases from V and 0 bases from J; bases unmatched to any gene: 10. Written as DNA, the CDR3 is TGTGCCACCAGCAGAGATTACACAAAGCGGGGGAGCTCCTACAATGAGCAGTTCTTC. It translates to CATSRDYTKRGSSYNEQFF.

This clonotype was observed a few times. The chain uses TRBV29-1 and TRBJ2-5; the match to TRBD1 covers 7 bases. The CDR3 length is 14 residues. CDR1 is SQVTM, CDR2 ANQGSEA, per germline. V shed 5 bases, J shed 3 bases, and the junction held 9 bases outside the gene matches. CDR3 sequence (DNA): TGCAGCGTTAACCGGGACAGTCTCAAAGAGACCCAGTACTTC. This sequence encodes CSVNRDSLKETQYF.

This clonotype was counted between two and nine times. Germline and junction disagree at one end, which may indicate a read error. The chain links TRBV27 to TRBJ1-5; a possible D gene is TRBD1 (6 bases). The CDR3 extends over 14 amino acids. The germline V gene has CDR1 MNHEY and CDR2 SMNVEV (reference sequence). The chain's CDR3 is CAGSRTGNFQPQHF. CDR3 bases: TGTGCCGGCAGCCGTACAGGGAATTTTCAGCCCCAGCATTTT.

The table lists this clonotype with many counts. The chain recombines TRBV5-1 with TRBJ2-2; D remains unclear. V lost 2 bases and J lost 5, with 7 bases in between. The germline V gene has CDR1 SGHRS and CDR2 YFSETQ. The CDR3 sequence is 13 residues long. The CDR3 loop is CASSFQRTGELFF. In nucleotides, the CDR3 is TGCGCCAGCAGCTTCCAGAGAACCGGGGAGCTGTTTTTT. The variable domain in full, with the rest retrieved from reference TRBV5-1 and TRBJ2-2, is KAGVTQTPRYLIKTRGQQVTLSCSPISGHRSVSWYQQTPGQGLQFLFEYFSETQRNKGNFPGRFSGRQFSNSRSEMNVSTLELGDSALYLCASSFQRTGELFFGEGSRLTVL.

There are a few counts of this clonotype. The CDR3 loop reads CSASRGLANIQYF. The CDR3 DNA reads TGCAGTGCCTCGCGGGGTTTGGCAAACATTCAGTACTTC. The chain has TRBV20-1 and TRBJ2-4; the D gene is possibly TRBD2 (6 bases). This CDR3 contains 13 residues. Trimming took off 6 bases at V and 6 bases at J, with 15 bases between the two ends. Germline assignment: CDR1 DFQATT and CDR2 SNEGSKA (reference sequence).

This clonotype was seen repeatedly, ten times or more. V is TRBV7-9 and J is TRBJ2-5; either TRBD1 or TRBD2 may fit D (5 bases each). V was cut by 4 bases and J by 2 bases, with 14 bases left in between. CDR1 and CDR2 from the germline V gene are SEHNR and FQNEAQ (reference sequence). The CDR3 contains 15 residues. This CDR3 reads CASSWDLALQETQYF. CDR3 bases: TGTGCCAGCAGCTGGGACCTGGCCCTTCAAGAGACCCAGTACTTC. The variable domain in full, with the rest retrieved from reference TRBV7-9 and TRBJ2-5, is DTGVSQNPRHKITKRGQNVTFRCDPISEHNRLYWYRQTLGQGPEFLTYFQNEAQLEKSRLLSDRFSAERPKGSFSTLEIQRTEQGDSAMYLCASSWDLALQETQYFGPGTRLLVL.

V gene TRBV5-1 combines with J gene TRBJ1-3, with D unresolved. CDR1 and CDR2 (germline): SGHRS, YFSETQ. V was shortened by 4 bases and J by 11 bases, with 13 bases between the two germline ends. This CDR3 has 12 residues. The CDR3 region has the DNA TGCGCCAGCAGCGACACGGGAGACGCCATATATTTT. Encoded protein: CASSDTGDAIYF. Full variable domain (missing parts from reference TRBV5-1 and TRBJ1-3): KAGVTQTPRYLIKTRGQQVTLSCSPISGHRSVSWYQQTPGQGLQFLFEYFSETQRNKGNFPGRFSGRQFSNSRSEMNVSTLELGDSALYLCASSDTGDAIYFGEGSWLTVV.

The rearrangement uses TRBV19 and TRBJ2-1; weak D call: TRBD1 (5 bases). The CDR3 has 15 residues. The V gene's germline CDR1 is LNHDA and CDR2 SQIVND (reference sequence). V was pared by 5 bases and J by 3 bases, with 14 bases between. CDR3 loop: CASSFDSSYYNEQFF. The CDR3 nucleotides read TGTGCCAGTAGTTTTGACAGTTCATACTACAATGAGCAGTTCTTC.

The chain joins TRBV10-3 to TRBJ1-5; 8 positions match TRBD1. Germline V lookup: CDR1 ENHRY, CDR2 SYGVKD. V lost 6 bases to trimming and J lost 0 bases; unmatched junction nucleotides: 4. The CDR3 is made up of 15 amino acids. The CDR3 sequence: CAISPGQGSNQPQHF. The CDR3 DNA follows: TGTGCCATCAGCCCCGGACAGGGTAGCAATCAGCCCCAGCATTTT.

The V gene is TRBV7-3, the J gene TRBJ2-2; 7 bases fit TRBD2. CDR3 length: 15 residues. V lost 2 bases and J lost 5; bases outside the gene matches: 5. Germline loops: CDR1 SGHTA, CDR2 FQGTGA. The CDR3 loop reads CASSLARGSTGELFF. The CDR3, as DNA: TGTGCCAGCAGCTTAGCGCGCGGGAGTACCGGGGAGCTGTTTTTT.

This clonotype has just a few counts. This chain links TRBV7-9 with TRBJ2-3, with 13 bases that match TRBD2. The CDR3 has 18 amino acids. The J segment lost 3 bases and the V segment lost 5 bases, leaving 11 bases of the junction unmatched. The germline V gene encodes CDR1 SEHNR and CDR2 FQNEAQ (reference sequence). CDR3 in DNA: TGTGCCAGCAGCCTAAGGCGACTAGCGGGAGGAGGGACAGATACGCAGTATTTT. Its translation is CASSLRRLAGGGTDTQYF.

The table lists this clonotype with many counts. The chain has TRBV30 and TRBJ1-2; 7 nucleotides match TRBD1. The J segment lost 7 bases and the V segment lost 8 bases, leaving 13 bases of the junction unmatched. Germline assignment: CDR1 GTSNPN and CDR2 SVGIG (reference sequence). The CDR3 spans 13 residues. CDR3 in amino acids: CAHGPGTAIGYTF. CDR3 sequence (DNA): TGTGCCCATGGTCCAGGGACAGCGATTGGCTACACCTTC.

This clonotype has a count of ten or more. Here the CDR3 reads CASSLVGGDNEQFF. The CDR3 DNA is TGTGCCAGCAGCTTAGTGGGGGGTGACAATGAGCAGTTCTTC. The chain recombines TRBV7-6 with TRBJ2-1; D might be TRBD2 (6 bases). This CDR3 has 14 residues. Germline V gene data show CDR1 as SGHVS and CDR2 as FNYEAQ. Trimming stripped 1 base from V and 5 bases from J, with 9 bases between.

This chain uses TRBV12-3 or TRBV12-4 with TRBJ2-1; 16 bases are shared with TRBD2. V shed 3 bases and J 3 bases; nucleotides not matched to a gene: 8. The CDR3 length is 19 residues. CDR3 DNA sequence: TGTGCCAGCAGTTTCGCCGGGACTAGCGGGAGGGCCTACTACAATGAGCAGTTCTTC. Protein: CASSFAGTSGRAYYNEQFF.

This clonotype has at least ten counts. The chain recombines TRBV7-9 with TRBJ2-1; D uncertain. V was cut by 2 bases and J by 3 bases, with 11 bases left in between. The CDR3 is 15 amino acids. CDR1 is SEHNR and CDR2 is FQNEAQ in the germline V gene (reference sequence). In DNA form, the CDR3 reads TGTGCCAGCAGCTTATTTCGCGGAGTCTACAATGAGCAGTTCTTC. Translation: CASSLFRGVYNEQFF.

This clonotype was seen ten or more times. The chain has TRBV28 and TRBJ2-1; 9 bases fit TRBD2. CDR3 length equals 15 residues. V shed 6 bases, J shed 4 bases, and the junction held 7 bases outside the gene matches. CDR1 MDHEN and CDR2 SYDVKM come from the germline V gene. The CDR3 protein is CASSPQAGGYNEQFF. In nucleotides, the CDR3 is TGTGCCAGCAGCCCCCAAGCGGGAGGTTACAATGAGCAGTTCTTC. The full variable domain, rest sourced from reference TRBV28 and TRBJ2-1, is DVKVTQSSRYLVKRTGEKVFLECVQDMDHENMFWYRQDPGLGLRLIYFSYDVKMKEKGDIPEGYSVSREKKERFSLILESASTNQTSMYLCASSPQAGGYNEQFFGPGTRLTVL.

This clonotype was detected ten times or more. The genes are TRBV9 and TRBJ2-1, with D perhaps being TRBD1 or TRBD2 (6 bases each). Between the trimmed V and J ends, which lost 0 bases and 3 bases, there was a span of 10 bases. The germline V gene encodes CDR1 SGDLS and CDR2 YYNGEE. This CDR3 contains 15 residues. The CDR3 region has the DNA TGTGCCAGCAGCGTAGGAGGAGGGGGCTACAATGAGCAGTTCTTC. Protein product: CASSVGGGGYNEQFF. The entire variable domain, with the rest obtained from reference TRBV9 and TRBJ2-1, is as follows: DSGVTQTPKHLITATGQRVTLRCSPRSGDLSVYWYQQSLDQGLQFLIQYYNGEERAKGNILERFSAQQFPDLHSELNLSSLELGDSALYFCASSVGGGGYNEQFFGPGTRLTVL.

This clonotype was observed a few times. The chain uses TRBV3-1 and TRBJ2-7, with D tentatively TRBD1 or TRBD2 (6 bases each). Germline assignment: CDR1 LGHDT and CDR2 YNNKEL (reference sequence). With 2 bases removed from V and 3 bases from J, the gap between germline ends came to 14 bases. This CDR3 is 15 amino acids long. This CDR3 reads CASSQSPRGHYEQYF. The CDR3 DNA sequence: TGTGCCAGCAGCCAATCCCCCCGGGGGCACTACGAGCAGTACTTC.